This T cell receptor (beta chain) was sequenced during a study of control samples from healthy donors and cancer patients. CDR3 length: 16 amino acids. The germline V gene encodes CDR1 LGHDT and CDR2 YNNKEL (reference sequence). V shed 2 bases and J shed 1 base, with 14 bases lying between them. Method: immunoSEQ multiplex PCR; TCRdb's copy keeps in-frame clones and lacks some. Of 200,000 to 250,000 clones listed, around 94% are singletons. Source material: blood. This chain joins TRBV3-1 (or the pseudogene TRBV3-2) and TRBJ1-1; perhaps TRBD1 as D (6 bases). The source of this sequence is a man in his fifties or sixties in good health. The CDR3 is CASSQTPGHTNTEAFF. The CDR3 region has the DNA TGTGCCAGCAGCCAAACCCCGGGACATACGAACACTGAAGCTTTCTTT.